The 30 T cell receptor beta chains below were found in one sample sequenced in a study of cytomegalovirus exposure and HLA in healthy donors (dated by TCRdb to the late 2010s). Library method: the immunoSEQ multiplex PCR assay. The multiplex PCR relied on a mix of 60 forward primers for TCR Vbeta segments and 13 reverse primers for TCR Jbeta segments. TCRdb mirrors the immuneACCESS table, restricted to in-frame sequences. Some clones are absent from its copies; in checked studies, under half trace to an unresolved V gene, and the reason for the others is unknown. The sample table holds hundreds of thousands of clones, of which approximately 88% were seen once. Approximately 0.71% of the sample belongs to the ten largest clones. The sample was PBMCs. The source of these receptors is a boy between 2 and 10 years old in good health and CMV-seronegative.

The V call is TRBV30, the J call TRBJ1-2; D is undetermined. Germline-derived CDR1 and CDR2 are GTSNPN and SVGIG (reference sequence). The V end lost 1 base, the J end lost 4 bases, and 7 bases lay between the germline ends. The CDR3 spans 12 residues. The CDR3 sequence is CAWSGEGYGYTF. The CDR3 DNA reads as TGTGCCTGGAGTGGGGAGGGCTATGGCTACACCTTC.

The V gene is TRBV19, the J gene TRBJ2-2; D may be TRBD1 (5 bases). Trimming pared 5 bases from V and 0 bases from J, leaving 10 bases between. The CDR3 loop spans 15 amino acids. CDR1 and CDR2 from the germline V gene are LNHDA and SQIVND (reference sequence). In DNA, the CDR3 is TGTGCCAGTAGTTTCGACAGTCCGAACACCGGGGAGCTGTTTTTT. Encoded protein: CASSFDSPNTGELFF.

Note on this clone: Other DNA variants within this sample encode the same CDR3. The chain couples TRBV5-1 to TRBJ1-5; D call uncertain. CDR3 size: 13 residues. Germline-derived CDR1 and CDR2 are SGHRS and YFSETQ. The V end lost 0 bases, the J end lost 5 bases, and 6 bases lay between the germline ends. The CDR3 here is CASSLGPDQPQHF. In DNA, the CDR3 is TGCGCCAGCAGCTTGGGGCCCGATCAGCCCCAGCATTTT.

The J gene is TRBJ1-2, the V gene TRBV5-6, with no clear D. This CDR3 is 14 amino acids long. Trimming removed 5 bases from V and 9 bases from J, with 20 bases in between. CDR1 and CDR2 from the germline V gene are SGHDT and YYEEEE. CDR3 in amino acids: CASSQAGIPASYTF. The CDR3 DNA reads TGTGCCAGCAGTCAAGCGGGGATTCCCGCGAGCTACACCTTC.

This clone was seen a single time. The chain has TRBV4-1 and TRBJ2-7, with 8 bases aligning to TRBD2. V was pared by 1 base and J by 5 bases, with 10 bases of the junction left unmatched. Germline V gene sequence: CDR1 MGHRA, CDR2 YSYEKL. This CDR3 contains 16 residues. CDR3 loop: CASSQVPPGGRHEQYF. CDR3 DNA: TGCGCCAGCAGCCAAGTCCCCCCGGGAGGGCGTCACGAGCAGTACTTC.

CDR3 protein: CASSHQGAPYFGYTF. Written as DNA, the CDR3 is TGTGCCAGCAGCCATCAGGGGGCCCCTTATTTTGGCTACACCTTC. This chain uses TRBV11-2 with TRBJ1-2; 8 bases are a match to TRBD1. Germline CDR1 is SGHAT and CDR2 is FQNNGV. Trimming at V came to 5 bases and at J to 7 bases, leaving 12 bases not matched to a gene. The CDR3 extends over 15 amino acids.

V usage is TRBV9 and J usage is TRBJ2-2; 11 nucleotides agree with TRBD2. CDR1 is SGDLS and CDR2 is YYNGEE in the germline V gene. V shed 5 bases, J shed 6 bases, and the junction held 6 bases outside the gene matches. The CDR3 runs to 15 residues. The CDR3 is CASSPFSGRAGELFF. For the CDR3, the DNA is TGTGCCAGCAGTCCTTTTAGCGGGAGGGCCGGGGAGCTGTTTTTT.

This chain uses TRBV18 with TRBJ2-5; D is uncertain. V was cut by 2 bases and J by 5 bases, with 9 bases left in between. The germline V gene has CDR1 KGHSH and CDR2 LQKENI. The CDR3 runs to 13 residues. Here the CDR3 DNA reads TGTGCCAGCTCACCAACGGTCGGGGAGACCCAGTACTTC. It encodes CASSPTVGETQYF.

The gene calls are TRBV28 and TRBJ2-7, with D perhaps TRBD1 (5 bases). Germline V gives CDR1 MDHEN, CDR2 SYDVKM. V shed 5 bases and J shed 7 bases, with 21 bases lying between them. The CDR3 sequence is 15 residues long. The CDR3 DNA sequence: TGTGCCAGCAGTCTTCACCGACAGCGAATGGAAGAGCAGTACTTC. It encodes CASSLHRQRMEEQYF.

This chain joins TRBV18 and TRBJ1-5, with TRBD1 matching over 7 bases. Per the germline V gene, CDR1 is KGHSH and CDR2 is LQKENI. The junction had 6 bases not matched to a gene; V was cut back by 4 bases and J by 0 bases. CDR3 size: 16 residues. CDR3 sequence reads: CASSLGTAISNQPQHF. In nucleotides, the CDR3 is TGTGCCAGCTCACTTGGGACAGCCATTAGCAATCAGCCCCAGCATTTT.

The CDR3 DNA is TGCGCCAGCATTAACAGGGAAGGCACTGAAGCTTTCTTT. Amino acids: CASINREGTEAFF. The V gene is TRBV10-2, the J gene TRBJ1-1; TRBD1 might be the D (6 bases). The germline V and J ends were trimmed by 7 bases and 4 bases, with 13 bases remaining between them. The CDR3 length is 13 residues. Germline V gene lookup returns CDR1 WSHSY and CDR2 SAAADI.

The chain recombines TRBV9 with TRBJ1-3; 7 bases are a match to TRBD1. The CDR3 is made up of 15 amino acids. In germline, CDR1 is SGDLS, CDR2 YYNGEE. V gave up 3 bases and J gave up 4 bases; unmatched junction bases: 7. The CDR3 nucleotides read TGTGCCAGCAGCGCTGGGACAGAAAGAGGAAACACCATATATTTT. Translation gives CASSAGTERGNTIYF.

The chain carries TRBV30 and TRBJ1-1, with D possibly TRBD1 on 6 matching bases. This CDR3 has 11 residues. Germline V gene data show CDR1 as GTSNPN and CDR2 as SVGIG (reference sequence). V lost 1 base, J lost 10 bases, and 10 bases lay in between. The CDR3, as DNA: TGTGCCTGGAGTGCAGGGGCGGGAGCTTTCTTT. Its translation: CAWSAGAGAFF.

V gene TRBV4-1 combines with J gene TRBJ1-2; D ambiguous. The length of the CDR3 is 13 residues. Per germline, CDR1 MGHRA and CDR2 YSYEKL. Trimming cost V 0 bases and J 4 bases, with 6 bases left between them. Here the CDR3 reads CASSQEQTYGYTF. Written as DNA, the CDR3 is TGCGCCAGCAGCCAAGAACAGACCTATGGCTACACCTTC.

The chain recombines TRBV6-5 with TRBJ2-2; weak D call: TRBD1 (6 bases). The length of the CDR3 is 15 residues. CDR1 MNHEY and CDR2 SVGAGI come from the germline V gene. Trimming took 0 bases from V and 3 from J, leaving 8 bases between them. CDR3 nucleotide sequence: TGTGCCAGCAGTTACTCGACAGGAGACACCGGGGAGCTGTTTTTT. Translating gives CASSYSTGDTGELFF.

Only a few counts were recorded for this clone. This chain connects TRBV2 to TRBJ2-3, with D perhaps matching TRBD2 (5 bases). The CDR3 contains 15 residues. Germline V gives CDR1 SNHLY, CDR2 FYNNEI. Trimming removed 4 bases at V and 2 bases at J, with 13 bases between. The chain's CDR3 is CASSVRGSHTDTQYF. CDR3 coding DNA: TGTGCCAGCAGTGTACGGGGTTCGCACACAGATACGCAGTATTTT.

V and J are TRBV6-1 and TRBJ1-2; no definite D call. V lost 3 bases and J lost 4, with 15 bases in between. The CDR3 runs to 15 residues. CDR1 and CDR2 (germline): MNHNS, SASEGT. The CDR3 nucleotides are TGTGCCAGCAGTGAGGCCGGAGGCAGGAGCTATGGCTACACCTTC. This translates into CASSEAGGRSYGYTF.

The chain links TRBV6-5 to TRBJ2-5, with TRBD1 as a possible D gene (6 bases). V shed 5 bases and J shed 1 base, with 14 bases lying between them. The CDR3 is 15 amino acids. CDR1 MNHEY and CDR2 SVGAGI come from the germline V gene. CDR3 region: CASSVLGAIQETQYF. The CDR3 DNA reads as TGTGCCAGCAGTGTGTTGGGGGCCATCCAAGAGACCCAGTACTTC.

The rearrangement joins TRBV6-6 to TRBJ2-1; tentative D call: TRBD2 (6 bases). V lost 5 bases to trimming and J lost 0 bases, with 14 bases between them. Germline V gene sequence: CDR1 MNHNY, CDR2 SVGAGI (reference sequence). CDR3 length equals 16 residues. In nucleotides, the CDR3 is TGTGCCAGCAGTCAGCACCCTAGCGTCTCCTACAATGAGCAGTTCTTC. Protein product: CASSQHPSVSYNEQFF.

V usage is TRBV4-1 and J usage is TRBJ2-1; D perhaps matches TRBD2 (6 bases). This CDR3 contains 12 residues. The V gene's germline CDR1 is MGHRA and CDR2 YSYEKL. The germline V and J ends were trimmed by 4 bases and 10 bases, with 11 bases remaining between them. The DNA for the CDR3 is TGCGCCAGCAGCCTGGACTACCACGAGCAGTTCTTC. Its protein product is CASSLDYHEQFF.

This clone was detected once. The V gene is TRBV14, the J gene TRBJ1-2, with 9 bases lining up with TRBD1. Germline CDR1 SGHDN, CDR2 FVKESK. The CDR3 runs to 16 residues. V dropped 1 base and J dropped 4; count of bases not matched to a gene: 7. The CDR3 bases are TGTGCCAGCAGCCAAGTCACAGGGGGCCAGGGCTATGGCTACACCTTC. Its protein is CASSQVTGGQGYGYTF.

The V gene is TRBV11-2, the J gene TRBJ1-2; TRBD1 matches at 10 bases. J lost 3 bases, V lost 6 bases, and 1 base had no gene match. Germline lookup yields CDR1 SGHAT and CDR2 FQNNGV. The CDR3 covers 13 residues. For the CDR3, the DNA is TGTGCCAGCAGGGGGACAGGGGACTATGGCTACACCTTC. It codes for CASRGTGDYGYTF.

The chain combines TRBV7-2 with TRBJ1-5; no definite D call. The V end was cut by 6 bases, the J end by 0 bases, with 6 bases between. The CDR3 consists of 13 residues. Per germline, CDR1 SGHTA and CDR2 FQGNSA. The DNA for the CDR3 is TGTGCCAGCAGTAGCTATAGCAATCAGCCCCAGCATTTT. Amino acid sequence: CASSSYSNQPQHF.

The V call is TRBV7-9, the J call TRBJ2-7; the match to TRBD1 covers 9 bases. The CDR3 covers 14 residues. Germline values: CDR1 SEHNR, CDR2 FQNEAQ (reference sequence). Losses at the gene ends were 5 bases for V and 3 bases for J; bases not matched to a gene: 5. CDR3 DNA sequence: TGTGCCAGCAGCCCCGGACAGGGGATCTACGAGCAGTACTTC. It translates to CASSPGQGIYEQYF.

This chain joins TRBV7-9 and TRBJ1-2; weak D call: TRBD1 (6 bases). This CDR3 region has 15 residues. The ends were cut back, 2 bases at V and 4 bases at J, with 14 bases in the middle. CDR1 is SEHNR and CDR2 is FQNEAQ in the germline V gene (reference sequence). CDR3 in amino acids: CASSLSQGLGYGYTF. CDR3 coding DNA: TGTGCCAGCAGCTTAAGTCAGGGGTTGGGCTATGGCTACACCTTC. Filled out from reference TRBV7-9 and TRBJ1-2, the complete variable domain reads DTGVSQNPRHKITKRGQNVTFRCDPISEHNRLYWYRQTLGQGPEFLTYFQNEAQLEKSRLLSDRFSAERPKGSFSTLEIQRTEQGDSAMYLCASSLSQGLGYGYTFGSGTRLTVV.

This chain connects TRBV11-3 to TRBJ1-2, with 10 positions matching TRBD1. CDR1 SGHNT and CDR2 YENEEA come from the germline V gene. Trimming took 1 base from V and 2 from J; bases not matched to a gene: 4. This CDR3 spans 16 amino acids. In DNA, the CDR3 is TGTGCCAGCAGCTTAGCCCGGGACAGGGGAAACTATGGCTACACCTTC. It translates to CASSLARDRGNYGYTF. Drawing the rest from reference TRBV11-3 and TRBJ1-2, the complete variable domain is EAGVVQSPRYKIIEKKQPVAFWCNPISGHNTLYWYLQNLGQGPELLIRYENEEAVDDSQLPKDRFSAERLKGVDSTLKIQPAELGDSAVYLCASSLARDRGNYGYTFGSGTRLTVV.

The chain recombines TRBV6-4 with TRBJ1-2; 7 bases are a match to TRBD1. The CDR3 has 15 residues. Per the germline V gene, CDR1 is MRHNA and CDR2 is SNTAGT. Unmatched junction bases numbered 7, after V lost 2 bases and J lost 4 bases. The CDR3 coding sequence is TGTGCCAGCAGTGACGAGACAGGGTATGGCTATGGCTACACCTTC. Translated, it gives CASSDETGYGYGYTF.

The chain uses TRBV6-1 and TRBJ2-3, with TRBD1 identical over 9 bases. This CDR3 spans 16 amino acids. Germline V gene data show CDR1 as MNHNS and CDR2 as SASEGT. The ends lost 1 base at V and 2 bases at J; junction bases unmatched: 4. The CDR3 coding sequence is TGTGCCAGCAGTGAAGATGGGACAGGGTACACAGATACGCAGTATTTT. It is translated as CASSEDGTGYTDTQYF.

This clone has just one count. This sequence joins TRBV29-1 and TRBJ2-3, with TRBD2 as a possible D gene (6 bases). Germline CDR1 SQVTM, CDR2 ANQGSEA. The CDR3 sequence is 13 residues long. Trimming took off 4 bases at V and 4 bases at J, with 12 bases between the two ends. As DNA, the CDR3 is TGCAGCGTTGCGAATTCGGGAGCAGATACGCAGTATTTT. Protein: CSVANSGADTQYF.

This clone appeared once. The J gene is TRBJ2-5, the V gene TRBV6-4, with a weak D call TRBD2 (5 bases). The germline gives CDR1 MRHNA, CDR2 SNTAGT. The CDR3 has 14 residues. The V end lost 0 bases, the J end lost 7 bases, and 12 bases lay between the germline ends. The CDR3 reads CASSDSTRSGTQYF. The CDR3 nucleotides read TGTGCCAGCAGTGACTCGACCAGGAGCGGGACCCAGTACTTC.